What follows is one T cell receptor (beta chain) and its context. What it binds is not known. Using approximately 200 ng DNA, 25,000 to 35,000 T cell genomes, the sorted-subset replicate PCRs were run. Profiled with immunoSEQ multiplex PCR; TCRdb holds only in-frame clones, not every one. The profile shows 2 million or so clones, 85% to 95% of them singletons. This entry comes from a study of shared clonotypes between healthy human individuals. Study results and caveats: Richness estimates generally favored naive over memory subsets. Exclusively blood specimens were collected; tissue repertoires likely differ.

CDR3 size: 17 residues. The V end lost 3 bases, the J end lost 0 bases, and 17 bases lay between the germline ends. CDR1 is SGHRS and CDR2 is YFSETQ in the germline V gene. Donors were Caucasian adults residing in Nashville, Tennessee, USA. The material sequenced was naive CD4+ T cells sorted from blood. Documented subset: CD45RA+ positively selected. This TCR derives from a man aged 18 to 29 in good health. The genes are TRBV5-1 and TRBJ2-3; either TRBD1 or TRBD2 may supply D (5 bases each). The CDR3 coding sequence is TGCGCCAGCAGCTCCCCAGGGAGCCGCACTAGCACAGATACGCAGTATTTT. It specifies CASSSPGSRTSTDTQYF.